These 16 T cell receptor beta chains were all obtained from the same sample, sequenced in a study of T cells expressing NK-cell markers. TCRdb reprocessed the 5' RACE reads, keeping one entry per CDR3 protein, no DNA. The repertoire table contains more than 400,000 distinct CDR3 sequences. Sequences were obtained from blood T cells: a sorted CD56 or NKG2C T cell subset, CD4+ or CD8+ T cells, or bulk PBMC T cells (not recorded which). Receptor source: a woman between 18 and 75 years old in good health.

The chain recombines TRBV4-1 with TRBJ1-2. The CDR3 length is 14 residues. CDR1 is MGHRA and CDR2 is YSYEKL in the germline V gene. The CDR3 loop is CASSQDGGLDGYTF.

This chain links TRBV29-1 with TRBJ2-1; TCRdb reports TRBD1, a call that lacks DNA to check it against. CDR1 is SQVTM and CDR2 is ANQGSEA in the germline V gene. The CDR3 contains 13 residues. The CDR3 region is CSVRDRAGNEQFF.

This chain links TRBV6-1 with TRBJ1-2; TCRdb's assignment of TRBD1 cannot be checked, as there is no DNA. The CDR3 is made up of 15 amino acids. CDR1 and CDR2 (germline): MNHNS, SASEGT. The CDR3: CASSPRQVLNYGYTF.

The CDR3 protein is CAISAGTGTYNEQFF. V is TRBV10-3 and J is TRBJ2-1; no DNA is available, so the TRBD1 call from TCRdb remains unchecked. The germline gives CDR1 ENHRY, CDR2 SYGVKD. The CDR3 contains 15 residues.

The chain uses TRBV18 and TRBJ2-3; TCRdb's D gene call, TRBD1, goes unchecked for lack of DNA. Germline values: CDR1 KGHSH, CDR2 LQKENI. This CDR3 is 17 amino acids long. The CDR3 sequence is CASSPLPQGTDTDTQYF. The full variable domain, in which reference TRBV18 and TRBJ2-3 provide the parts outside the CDR3, is NAGVMQNPRHLVRRRGQEARLRCSPMKGHSHVYWYRQLPEEGLKFMVYLQKENIIDESGMPKERFSAEFPKEGPSILRIQQVVRGDSAAYFCASSPLPQGTDTDTQYFGPGTRLTVL.

The V call is TRBV7-2, the J call TRBJ1-1; TCRdb indicates TRBD1, and absent DNA this call remains unverified. This CDR3 is 13 amino acids long. CDR1 and CDR2 (germline): SGHTA, FQGNSA. The CDR3 spells CASSPHRGAEAFF.

V usage is TRBV11-2 and J usage is TRBJ1-6; the TCRdb call, TRBD1, lacks DNA for checking. Looked up from germline, CDR1 is SGHAT and CDR2 is FQNNGV. The CDR3 totals 18 residues. CDR3 loop: CASSPWDRRSSYNSPLHF.

The gene calls are TRBV16 and TRBJ2-4; TCRdb lists TRBD1, though no DNA is available to test this call. Germline V CDR1 and CDR2: KGHSY, FQNENV. This CDR3 has 12 amino acids. CDR3 in amino acids: CASSHSGPLGDF.

The J gene is TRBJ1-4, the V gene TRBV7-2; the TCRdb call, TRBD1, lacks DNA for checking. The germline CDR1 and CDR2 sequences are SGHTA and FQGNSA. The CDR3 runs to 14 residues. This CDR3 reads CASSLMRGAEKLFF.

The V call is TRBV18, the J call TRBJ2-7. CDR3 length: 15 residues. Germline CDR1 and CDR2: KGHSH and LQKENI. The CDR3 here is CASSPPNRAQYEQYF.

The rearrangement uses TRBV20-1 and TRBJ1-1; TCRdb indicates TRBD1, and absent DNA this call remains unverified. The CDR3 consists of 13 residues. Germline CDR1 DFQATT, CDR2 SNEGSKA (reference sequence). CDR3: CSALGQGGTEAFF.

The gene calls are TRBV24-1 and TRBJ2-1; TCRdb lists TRBD1, though no DNA is available to test this call. From germline, CDR1 is KGHDR and CDR2 SFDVKD. This CDR3 is built from 15 residues. The CDR3 region is CATSLPGGVYNEQFF.

The CDR3 sequence: CASSSIAGSSYEQYF. The chain couples TRBV7-3 to TRBJ2-7; TCRdb's D call of TRBD2 is untestable without DNA. This CDR3 has 15 residues. Germline loops: CDR1 SGHTA, CDR2 FQGTGA.

The rearrangement uses TRBV10-3 and TRBJ2-1. Per germline, CDR1 ENHRY and CDR2 SYGVKD. This CDR3 contains 13 residues. The CDR3 is CATSYNSYNEQFF.

V gene TRBV20-1 combines with J gene TRBJ1-1. Looked up from germline, CDR1 is DFQATT and CDR2 is SNEGSKA (reference sequence). The CDR3 sequence is 14 residues long. This chain's CDR3 is CSASSSIGTTEAFF.

The chain uses TRBV19 and TRBJ2-1; TCRdb outputs TRBD1, but without DNA this stays unchecked. The CDR3 consists of 14 residues. Per the germline V gene, CDR1 is LNHDA and CDR2 is SQIVND (reference sequence). Here the CDR3 reads CASSMAGGYNEQFF.